Described below is a single TCR beta chain sequence and its context. Its matching antigen is unknown. The data derive from a study of T cell repertoires in aging, cancer and after chemotherapy. About the research overall: Donor ages fell into six groups from 30 or younger up to 70 or older. Repeat sampling of healthy donors over several months to years showed clear clonal overlap.

Study-wide findings and caveats: Across the chemotherapy interval, each cancer cohort showed higher median generation probability, suggesting thymic rebound. Compared with age-matched healthy donors, untreated hematological or solid cancer patients showed higher blood TCR clonality.

Multiplex touch-down PCR with TRB-A/B primers amplified rearranged V-D-J TRB sequences. TCRdb itself ran the multiplex PCR reads through MiXCR, one entry per CDR3 protein. The data contain approximately 11,000 distinct CDR3 sequences, more than 35% of them singletons. The template was genomic DNA from peripheral blood, not RNA. The ends were cut back, 4 bases at V and 5 bases at J, with 17 bases in the middle. Per the germline V gene, CDR1 is LNHDA and CDR2 is SQIVND (reference sequence). The CDR3 runs 15 residues. This chain connects TRBV19 to TRBJ1-1; D is possibly TRBD1 (5 bases). The sample taken for sequencing was blood. The origin of this receptor is a human donor in good health. The CDR3 protein is CASSKGGQGLTEAFF. The CDR3 DNA reads as TGTGCCAGTAGTAAGGGCGGGCAGGGTTTGACTGAAGCTTTCTTT.